This TCR beta chain was profiled in a study of shared clonotypes between healthy human individuals. Study at large: CD4 naive and CD4 memory each took three plates per donor, while CD8 naive took two and CD8 memory one. Study-wide points: Of the naive CD4 clonotypes, roughly 5% were shared across a few donors.

Trimming took off 3 bases at V and 0 bases at J, with 15 bases between the two ends. Germline V gene data show CDR1 as MDHEN and CDR2 as SYDVKM. The CDR3 length is 18 residues. Turning to this clone: Its antigen is unknown.

Data came from immunoSEQ multiplex PCR; TCRdb stores just in-frame clones and leaves some out. The data contain around 2.3 million clones, approximately 95% of them singletons. The TCR originated in a man between 18 and 29 years old in good health. The chain uses TRBV28 and TRBJ2-6; D assignment may be TRBD1 or TRBD2 (6 bases each). Sequencing used naive CD4+ T cells sorted from blood. Subset: CD45RA+ positively selected. For the CDR3, the DNA is TGTGCCAGCAGTTTTAACCCGGGGGCGGGCTCTGGGGCCAACGTCCTGACTTTC. Translated, it gives CASSFNPGAGSGANVLTF. Full variable domain (missing parts from reference TRBV28 and TRBJ2-6): DVKVTQSSRYLVKRTGEKVFLECVQDMDHENMFWYRQDPGLGLRLIYFSYDVKMKEKGDIPEGYSVSREKKERFSLILESASTNQTSMYLCASSFNPGAGSGANVLTFGAGSRLTVL.